This record covers a single TCR beta chain. These data originate in a study of blood T cell repertoires in COVID-19. Study details: COVID-19 samples from acute and convalescent phases originated in the United States, Italy and Spain. From T cells, B-cell-depleted T cells, or PBMCs came the material, which was cDNA or gDNA.

Original handling: Reference gene primer amplification gave nucleated cell count estimates. Sequencing used immunoSEQ multiplex PCR; TCRdb keeps in-frame clones, though not all of them. That table gives V, J and clone size, and the DNA gave D and trimming. This sample has about 270,000 clones, with 82% found just once. Germline V gene data show CDR1 as GTSNPN and CDR2 as SVGIG (reference sequence). The length of the CDR3 is 13 residues. V was shortened by 5 bases and J by 5 bases, with 16 bases between the two germline ends. Sequenced input: peripheral blood. This TCR came from a woman aged 18 to 35 with acute or convalescent COVID-19. This chain joins TRBV30 and TRBJ2-7, with a weak D call TRBD1 (6 bases). The CDR3 DNA reads TGTGCCTGGGCCCCCATGGGGGCGGACGAGCAGTACTTC. Amino acids: CAWAPMGADEQYF.